This TCR beta chain was captured in a study of Ad26.COV2.S vaccination and SARS-CoV-2 variants. The study's findings and limits: Those who received the vaccine showed greater spike-specific TCR breadth than those given placebo.

Sequencing used immunoSEQ multiplex PCR; TCRdb keeps in-frame clones, though not all of them. The table has some 290,000 clones, 85% seen once. As for treatment: 15 to 20 received Ad26.COV2.S at low or high dose, single or two shots; several received placebo; per-sample allocation not given. On day 63 after the first injection, vaccine and placebo recipients gave samples. Comments on this clone: Its antigen is unidentified.

The sample here was peripheral blood, taken in a trial of Ad26.COV2.S vaccine versus placebo. The TCR originated in a person aged 18 to 59 who received the Ad26.COV2.S COVID-19 vaccine or a placebo.

DNA of the CDR3: TGTGCCAGCAGCAAAGGGGGCGAGCAGTACTTC. Translated, it gives CASSKGGEQYF. The rearrangement uses TRBV7-9 and TRBJ2-7; D might be TRBD1 (6 bases). From germline, CDR1 is SEHNR and CDR2 FQNEAQ (reference sequence). With 5 bases removed from V and 6 bases from J, the gap between germline ends came to 8 bases. The CDR3 has 11 residues.